A single sample gave rise to the 6 T cell receptor beta chains below, sequenced in a study of cytomegalovirus exposure and HLA in healthy donors. Amplification used 60 Vbeta primers and 13 Jbeta primers. Data came from immunoSEQ multiplex PCR; TCRdb stores just in-frame clones and leaves some out. This sample has 100,000 to 150,000 clones; 8% to 9.5% occur once, and the top ten carry 4.5% to 7%. Source material: PBMCs. The receptors come from a man aged 40-49 years in good health and CMV-seronegative.

This chain links TRBV7-7 with TRBJ2-5; 10 nucleotides align to TRBD1. Germline trimming cut 4 bases from V and 4 bases from J; bases unmatched to any gene: 6. CDR1 is SSHAT and CDR2 is FNYEAQ in the germline V gene (reference sequence). The CDR3 has 15 residues. The DNA for the CDR3 is TGTGCCAGCAGCTCTGCAAGGACAGGGGGAGAGACCCAGTACTTC. This encodes CASSSARTGGETQYF.

The J gene is TRBJ2-5, the V gene TRBV18, with D perhaps TRBD1 (6 bases). Germline V lookup: CDR1 KGHSH, CDR2 LQKENI. This CDR3 is built from 16 residues. V was trimmed by 4 bases and J by 2 bases, leaving 17 bases between them. As DNA, the CDR3 is TGTGCCAGCTCACGAAGGGGGTTAATCCTACAAGAGACCCAGTACTTC. Amino acid sequence: CASSRRGLILQETQYF.

The genes are TRBV30 and TRBJ2-1; 7 nucleotides agree with TRBD1. V was clipped by 0 bases and J by 3 bases; unmatched bases: 2. This CDR3 has 14 amino acids. Germline CDR1 and CDR2: GTSNPN and SVGIG (reference sequence). The CDR3 DNA follows: TGTGCCTGGAGTGTAACAGGGGTCTACAATGAGCAGTTCTTC. It specifies CAWSVTGVYNEQFF.

The CDR3 DNA reads as TGTGCCAGTACTAGAGACACCGGGGAGCTGTTTTTT. Translated: CASTRDTGELFF. V and J are TRBV19 and TRBJ2-2; no clear D. This CDR3 has 12 amino acids. Germline-derived CDR1 and CDR2 are LNHDA and SQIVND (reference sequence). Trimming removed 7 bases from V and 3 bases from J, with 6 bases in between.

This clone has just a few counts. V is TRBV19 and J is TRBJ1-2, with D perhaps TRBD1 (5 bases). The V gene lost 7 bases and the J gene lost 3 bases, with 12 bases spanning the gap. This CDR3 contains 13 residues. CDR1 is LNHDA, CDR2 SQIVND, per germline (reference sequence). CDR3 bases: TGTGCCAGTAATGACAGACGGGACTATGGCTACACCTTC. The encoded protein is CASNDRRDYGYTF.

The chain joins TRBV4-3 to TRBJ2-1, with TRBD1 identical over 11 bases. The V and J ends lost 4 bases and 9 bases, in that order; junction bases with no gene match: 8. This CDR3 spans 15 amino acids. Germline V gene sequence: CDR1 LGHNA, CDR2 YSLEER. In DNA, the CDR3 is TGCGCCAGCAGCCTCGGACAGGGGGCCGTGGGTGAGCAGTTCTTC. This sequence encodes CASSLGQGAVGEQFF.